This TCR beta chain was identified during a study of long-term antiretroviral therapy in people with HIV. For the study at large: The 2015 immediate-ART recommendation was preceded by the earliest samples by about a decade. Overall study findings and caveats: Post-ART diversity increased but stayed below transplant donor controls. ART adherence, viral resistance and therapy changes went undocumented.

Looked up from germline, CDR1 is SGHNT and CDR2 is YENEEA. The V segment lost 3 bases and the J segment 6 bases; nucleotides outside the gene matches: 6. This CDR3 is built from 15 residues. As to this clone: Its antigen is not identified.

The authors ran the immunoSEQ assay, v3.0, at survey level. The protocol was immunoSEQ multiplex PCR, while the TCRdb copy is restricted to in-frame clones and leaves out a portion. The sample shows about 29,000 clones, approximately 85% of them seen only once. This sample comprised unsorted PBMCs, obtained 2.9 years after starting antiretroviral therapy. This chain joins TRBV11-3 and TRBJ2-1; 9 bases match TRBD1. This sequence was found in a man between 50 and 59 years old with HIV. The DNA for the CDR3 is TGTGCCAGCAGCTTGGCCCCGGGACAGGGCAATGAGCAGTTCTTC. Encoded protein: CASSLAPGQGNEQFF. The full variable domain, in which reference TRBV11-3 and TRBJ2-1 provide the parts outside the CDR3, is EAGVVQSPRYKIIEKKQPVAFWCNPISGHNTLYWYLQNLGQGPELLIRYENEEAVDDSQLPKDRFSAERLKGVDSTLKIQPAELGDSAVYLCASSLAPGQGNEQFFGPGTRLTVL.